These T cell receptor beta chains were read from a single sample in a study of post-analysis software for immune sequencing data. One entry per CDR3 protein results from TCRdb running MiXCR on the PCR reads. This sample has about 620,000 distinct CDR3 sequences, with roughly 40% found just once. Sequences were obtained from blood. Receptors originate from a girl aged 5-17 years with multiple sclerosis. Each CDR3 is given with its conserved first and last residue. The D gene is left open where the match is weak. Only some rows state a clone size, as once, few, many or a class for expanded clones.

TGCAGTGCTCCCCGGGACAGTAGAGGGGAGACCCAGTACTTC | CSAPRDSRGETQYF | TRBV20-1 | TRBD1 | TRBJ2-5 | -
TGCGCCAGCAGCTTGGCGCAACTTTGGAGGGGCTACAATGAGCAGTTCTTC | CASSLAQLWRGYNEQFF | TRBV5-1 | - | TRBJ2-1 | -
TGTGCCAGCAGCCCCGGACTAGCGAGCCTCCAAGAGACCCAGTACTTC | CASSPGLASLQETQYF | TRBV7-3 | TRBD2 | TRBJ2-5 | -
TGTGCCAGCAGTTACCGCGGGGGGACCCAAGAGACCCAGTACTTC | CASSYRGGTQETQYF | TRBV12-3/TRBV12-4 | TRBD2 | TRBJ2-5 | few
TGTGCCAGCAGTTACTCAGGACAGGGGAAAAATGGCTACACCTTC | CASSYSGQGKNGYTF | TRBV6-5 | TRBD1 | TRBJ1-2 | few
TGCAGTGCCAGCCCCACAGGGGGCAATCAGCCCCAGCATTTT | CSASPTGGNQPQHF | TRBV20-1 | TRBD1 | TRBJ1-5 | -
TGTGCCAGCGGGACCGGGGGACAGTACTCCTACAATGAGCAGTACTTC | CASGTGGQYSYNEQYF | TRBV6-1 | - | TRBJ2-5 | -
TGCGCCAGCAGCCTAACACAGGGGAACACTGAAGCTTTCTTT | CASSLTQGNTEAFF | TRBV4-1 | - | TRBJ1-1 | -
TGTGCCATCAGAGGTAGTCAGGGACTAGCGGTTGGCTCCTACAATGAGCAGTTCTTC | CAIRGSQGLAVGSYNEQFF | TRBV10-3 | TRBD2 | TRBJ2-1 | few
TGTGCCAGCAGCAAAGAAGGGGGCGGGATTACAGGCTACACCTTC | CASSKEGGGITGYTF | TRBV12-3/TRBV12-4 | TRBD1 | TRBJ1-2 | -
TGCAGTGCTAAAGGGGGGAGTCCGACCTCAATTTCACTCCTCCACTTT | CSAKGGSPTSISLLHF | TRBV20-1 | - | TRBJ1-6 | -
TGCAGTGCTAGAGATCCTTCGGAAGCCCTTAATTCACCCCTCCACTTT | CSARDPSEALNSPLHF | TRBV20-1 | - | TRBJ1-6 | few
TGTGCCAGCAGCTCTGGGGGGTCGCAAGAGACCCAGTACTTC | CASSSGGSQETQYF | TRBV6-6 | - | TRBJ2-5 | -
TGCAGCGTCATCGGGTTTTCTAGCGATTCCTACGAGCAGTACTTC | CSVIGFSSDSYEQYF | TRBV29-1 | - | TRBJ2-7 | few
TGTGCCATCAGTGAGTCGAGGCAGGGTAGCGATGAGCAGTTCTTC | CAISESRQGSDEQFF | TRBV10-3 | - | TRBJ2-1 | few
TGTGTAACATCGCCCGGGGCTTACGATGGCTACACCTTC | CVTSPGAYDGYTF | TRBV25-1 | - | TRBJ1-2 | -
TGCGCCAGCAGCCCCCAATGGGGACCACCGACCCAGCCCCAGCATTTT | CASSPQWGPPTQPQHF | TRBV4-1 | - | TRBJ1-5 | -
TGTGCCAGCAGTTTAAGCTGGTCCTACAATGAGCAGTTCTTC | CASSLSWSYNEQFF | TRBV12-3/TRBV12-4 | - | TRBJ2-1 | -
TGCAGTGCTAGAGACATCGGGGGAAAAGGTGGCGAGCAGTACTTC | CSARDIGGKGGEQYF | TRBV20-1 | - | TRBJ2-7 | -
TGTGCCAGCAGTTTACGAGATAGCGGGGGCTACGAGCAGTACTTC | CASSLRDSGGYEQYF | TRBV12-3/TRBV12-4 | TRBD2 | TRBJ2-7 | few
TGTGCCAGCAGCCCGGGACAGGGAAGATCCTACGAGCAGTACTTC | CASSPGQGRSYEQYF | TRBV6-6 | TRBD1 | TRBJ2-7 | many
TGCAGTGCTAGAGGAGCACCGGGACAGATTTTAGATACGCAGTATTTT | CSARGAPGQILDTQYF | TRBV20-1 | TRBD1 | TRBJ2-3 | -
TGTGCCAGCAGCCGGCGGGGATTCAGCACAGATACGCAGTATTTT | CASSRRGFSTDTQYF | TRBV7-2 | - | TRBJ2-3 | few
TGCGCCAGCAGCCAAGTTCCCAGCGGGGCTGGAGAGACCCAGTACTTC | CASSQVPSGAGETQYF | TRBV4-1 | TRBD2 | TRBJ2-5 | -
TGCAGTGCCTTAGCTCTAGCGGGGGAGGAGACCCAGTACTTC | CSALALAGEETQYF | TRBV20-1 | TRBD2 | TRBJ2-5 | -
TGTGCCAGCACAACCCGGGACCCGGGTACAGATACGCAGTATTTT | CASTTRDPGTDTQYF | TRBV6-6 | - | TRBJ2-3 | -
TGCAGTGCCGCGACAGGGGGCGCAGGCACTGAAGCTTTCTTT | CSAATGGAGTEAFF | TRBV20-1 | TRBD1 | TRBJ1-1 | -
TGTGCCAGCAGTAGGGTGAGGAACGAGCAGTACTTC | CASSRVRNEQYF | TRBV12-3/TRBV12-4 | - | TRBJ2-7 | few